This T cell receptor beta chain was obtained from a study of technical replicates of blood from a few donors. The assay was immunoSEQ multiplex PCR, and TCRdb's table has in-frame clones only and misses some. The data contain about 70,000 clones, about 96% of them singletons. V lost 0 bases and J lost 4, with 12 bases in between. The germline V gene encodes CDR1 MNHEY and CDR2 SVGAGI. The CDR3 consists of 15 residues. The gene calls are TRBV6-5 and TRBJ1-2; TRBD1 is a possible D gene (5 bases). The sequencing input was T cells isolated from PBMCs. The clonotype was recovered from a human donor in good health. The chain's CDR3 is CASSYSLQGSYGYTF. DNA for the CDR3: TGTGCCAGCAGTTACTCTCTGCAGGGAAGCTATGGCTACACCTTC.